A single sample gave rise to the 9 T cell receptor beta chains below, sequenced in a study of beta chain features in type 1 diabetes. Expressed TCRB transcripts got sequenced, as all isolated RNA was reverse transcribed. Sequencing was performed with immunoSEQ multiplex PCR; in TCRdb, only in-frame clones are kept and a portion is missing. The data show roughly 140,000 clones, 6.5% to 8.5% seen once. Sequencing was performed on central memory CD4+ T cells from blood. The source is a woman aged 25 to 39 in good health.

This clone has ten or more counts. The chain recombines TRBV30 with TRBJ2-2; no reliable D call. From germline, CDR1 is GTSNPN and CDR2 SVGIG (reference sequence). The CDR3 length is 10 residues. V was shortened by 5 bases and J by 8 bases, with 6 bases between the two germline ends. The DNA for the CDR3 is TGTGCCTGGGGGCCAGGGGAGCTGTTTTTT. It codes for CAWGPGELFF.

There are a few counts of this clone. The V gene is TRBV29-1, the J gene TRBJ2-3, with 15 bases aligning to TRBD2. Germline lookup yields CDR1 SQVTM and CDR2 ANQGSEA. The CDR3 has 15 amino acids. V lost 3 bases, J lost 3 bases, and 1 base stayed unmatched. The DNA of the CDR3 is TGCAGCGTTGACGGGACTAGCGGGAGGACAGATACGCAGTATTTT. Its translation: CSVDGTSGRTDTQYF.

This clone showed up just a few times. The chain couples TRBV5-1 to TRBJ2-1; 11 bases agree with TRBD2. CDR1 and CDR2 from the germline V gene are SGHRS and YFSETQ. V gave up 10 bases and J gave up 5 bases; unmatched junction bases: 8. CDR3 size: 14 residues. CDR3 in amino acids: CAGSSGRLNNEQFF. Written as DNA, the CDR3 is TGCGCCGGTTCTAGCGGGAGGCTTAACAATGAGCAGTTCTTC.

This clone has a handful of counts. The V gene is TRBV30, the J gene TRBJ2-5; maybe TRBD2 (5 bases). Trimming removed 4 bases at V and 0 bases at J, with 21 bases between. The CDR3 consists of 17 residues. The V gene's germline CDR1 is GTSNPN and CDR2 SVGIG (reference sequence). The CDR3 protein is CAWTRFLLAKDQETQYF. CDR3 nucleotides: TGTGCCTGGACTCGTTTCCTTCTAGCTAAGGACCAAGAGACCCAGTACTTC. The full variable domain, completed using reference TRBV30 and TRBJ2-5, is SQTIHQWPATLVQPVGSPLSLECTVEGTSNPNLYWYRQAAGRGLQLLFYSVGIGQISSEVPQNLSASRPQDRQFILSSKKLLLSDSGFYLCAWTRFLLAKDQETQYFGPGTRLLVL.

The chain has TRBV28 and TRBJ2-5; a possible D gene is TRBD2 (6 bases). The CDR3 has 13 residues. The V gene's germline CDR1 is MDHEN and CDR2 SYDVKM. The V and J ends lost 6 bases and 7 bases respectively, with 15 bases between them. The CDR3 bases are TGTGCCAGCAGCCCGGGGGATGTGGGGACCCAGTACTTC. It specifies CASSPGDVGTQYF.

This clone has a handful of counts. The gene calls are TRBV7-2 and TRBJ2-3, with 7 bases fitting TRBD1. Germline V gene data show CDR1 as SGHTA and CDR2 as FQGNSA. Trimming took 0 bases from V and 10 from J; bases not matched to a gene: 1. The CDR3 is 12 amino acids. This chain's CDR3 is CASSLAGQSQYF. CDR3 bases: TGTGCCAGCAGCTTAGCGGGACAGTCGCAGTATTTT.

V gene TRBV28 combines with J gene TRBJ2-7; 13 positions agree with TRBD2. The CDR3 is 15 residues long. The germline gives CDR1 MDHEN, CDR2 SYDVKM. V was clipped by 8 bases and J by 5 bases; unmatched bases: 9. In nucleotides, the CDR3 is TGTGCCAGCGGGGTTCTGGGACTAGCGGGGAACGAGCAGTACTTC. Residues: CASGVLGLAGNEQYF.

This clone occurred a few times. V usage is TRBV13 and J usage is TRBJ2-2, with D maybe TRBD1 (6 bases). CDR3 length: 16 amino acids. Germline V gives CDR1 PRHDT, CDR2 FYEKMQ (reference sequence). Between the trimmed V and J ends, which lost 5 bases and 0 bases, there was a span of 13 bases. The chain's CDR3 is CASSITGPANTGELFF. DNA for the CDR3: TGTGCCAGCAGCATCACAGGGCCCGCGAACACCGGGGAGCTGTTTTTT.

This clone has a count of ten or more. The rearrangement joins TRBV7-9 to TRBJ1-2, with 7 nucleotides matching TRBD1. The germline V gene encodes CDR1 SEHNR and CDR2 FQNEAQ (reference sequence). The length of the CDR3 is 13 residues. V lost 5 bases to trimming and J lost 8 bases; unmatched junction nucleotides: 8. The CDR3 bases are TGTGCCAGCAGCCCAGGGACAGTGGCGGGCTACACCTTC. The encoded protein is CASSPGTVAGYTF. Filled out from reference TRBV7-9 and TRBJ1-2, the complete variable domain reads DTGVSQNPRHKITKRGQNVTFRCDPISEHNRLYWYRQTLGQGPEFLTYFQNEAQLEKSRLLSDRFSAERPKGSFSTLEIQRTEQGDSAMYLCASSPGTVAGYTFGSGTRLTVV.